Following are 8 T cell receptor beta chains from one sample sequenced in a study of T cell repertoires in cytomegalovirus infection. Their antigens are not known. TCRdb reanalysed the reads using MiXCR and keeps one entry per CDR3 protein. Altogether some 320,000 distinct CDR3 sequences are present, about 28% being singletons, with the ten largest covering around 18%. The specimen comprised cultured PBMCs, sampled from culture after CMV antigen stimulation. These receptors came from a human donor in good health (CMV status not recorded). Some clones in this sample may be carry-over from other donors' samples.

V is TRBV28 and J is TRBJ2-7; 8 bases agree with TRBD2. Trimming took 5 bases from V and 6 from J; bases not matched to a gene: 9. The germline V gene has CDR1 MDHEN and CDR2 SYDVKM. The CDR3 is 14 amino acids. CDR3 DNA sequence: TGTGCCAGCAGTGTAAGCGGGAGTGTAAGCGAGCAGTACTTC. Its translation is CASSVSGSVSEQYF.

This sequence joins TRBV25-1 and TRBJ2-5, with D tentatively TRBD1 or TRBD2 (6 bases each). Trimming stripped 3 bases from V and 4 bases from J, with 15 bases between. This CDR3 region has 15 residues. The germline V gene encodes CDR1 MGHDK and CDR2 SYGVNS. CDR3 protein: CASSENEGGRETQYF. CDR3 coding DNA: TGTGCCAGCAGTGAGAACGAGGGGGGCCGAGAGACCCAGTACTTC.

The V call is TRBV6-1, the J call TRBJ2-2, with unresolved D. The V end lost 5 bases, the J end lost 3 bases, and 16 bases lay between the germline ends. Germline V gene sequence: CDR1 MNHNS, CDR2 SASEGT. The CDR3 runs 16 residues. The CDR3 DNA is TGTGCCAGCAGTTATACTCTGCCAGGATACACCGGGGAGCTGTTTTTT. It encodes CASSYTLPGYTGELFF.

This clonotype was observed a handful of times. V and J are TRBV5-6 and TRBJ1-5; D is ambiguous. The CDR3 totals 16 residues. The V end lost 0 bases, the J end lost 1 base, and 11 bases lay between the germline ends. Germline V gives CDR1 SGHDT, CDR2 YYEEEE. The CDR3 sequence is CASSLGRDWSNQPQHF. CDR3 sequence (DNA): TGTGCCAGCAGCTTGGGAAGGGATTGGAGCAATCAGCCCCAGCATTTT.

This rearrangement joins TRBV28 to TRBJ2-7; TRBD2 agrees at 8 bases. The germline V gene encodes CDR1 MDHEN and CDR2 SYDVKM. The CDR3 has 12 amino acids. Losses at the gene ends were 5 bases for V and 7 bases for J; bases not matched to a gene: 4. The CDR3 nucleotides are TGTGCCAGCAGTCTTCGACTAGCGGAGCAGTACTTC. Translated: CASSLRLAEQYF.

This clonotype appeared a few times. This rearrangement joins TRBV5-6 to TRBJ2-3, with 8 nucleotides matching TRBD1. Germline CDR1 is SGHDT and CDR2 is YYEEEE. This CDR3 is built from 15 residues. V gave up 0 bases and J gave up 2 bases; unmatched junction bases: 2. The DNA of the CDR3 is TGTGCCAGCAGCTTGGAGCAGGGGGCCACAGATACGCAGTATTTT. Protein sequence: CASSLEQGATDTQYF.

V is TRBV19 and J is TRBJ1-1, with D perhaps matching TRBD1 (6 bases). In germline, CDR1 is LNHDA, CDR2 SQIVND (reference sequence). Trimming cost V 4 bases and J 5 bases, with 14 bases left between them. This CDR3 contains 14 residues. The CDR3 is CASSNLFQGTEAFF. Here the CDR3 DNA reads TGTGCCAGTAGTAACCTGTTCCAGGGGACTGAAGCTTTCTTT.

V is TRBV28 and J is TRBJ2-7; D is unresolved. Germline assignment: CDR1 MDHEN and CDR2 SYDVKM. V was shortened by 0 bases and J by 4 bases, with 13 bases between the two germline ends. There are 15 residues in the CDR3. CDR3: CASSLWTQPIYEQYF. CDR3 sequence (DNA): TGTGCCAGCAGTTTATGGACACAGCCGATTTACGAGCAGTACTTC.